What follows describes a single T cell receptor beta chain. The sample comes from a study of blood T cell repertoires in COVID-19. The cohort comprised adults aged about 18 to 100 years residing in about two dozen US areas. Produced via immunoSEQ multiplex PCR; TCRdb's table is partial and in-frame only. The sample yields 300,000 to 350,000 clones, around 90% seen once. The sequencing input was PBMCs or T cells enriched from blood (not recorded which). The clonotype comes from a man younger than 40 who had recovered from COVID-19.

CDR3 residues: CASSSRAHSGNTIYF. CDR3 bases: TGCGCCAGCAGCTCCAGGGCGCACTCTGGAAACACCATATATTTT. This chain uses TRBV5-1 with TRBJ1-3; weak D call: TRBD1 (5 bases). This CDR3 has 15 amino acids. Trimming cost V 3 bases and J 0 bases, with 10 bases left between them. The V gene's germline CDR1 is SGHRS and CDR2 YFSETQ.